The 2 T cell receptor beta chains below were found in one sample sequenced in a study of cytomegalovirus exposure and HLA in healthy donors. PCR primers comprised 60 Vbeta and 13 Jbeta primers. Assay used: immunoSEQ multiplex PCR; TCRdb lists only in-frame clones, some missing. The repertoire holds 200,000 to 250,000 clones, approximately 80% seen once, with approximately 3.8% in the top ten. The specimen sequenced was PBMCs. The origin of the receptors is a male donor in good health and CMV-seronegative.

This chain connects TRBV6-1 to TRBJ2-5; 7 bases fit TRBD1. The DNA end favors TRBJ2-7, so the J call may be wrong. Germline assignment: CDR1 MNHNS and CDR2 SASEGT. The CDR3 is 14 amino acids. In nucleotides, the CDR3 is TGTGCCTGTTTGAGGGACAGAGAACCCTACGAGCAGTACTTC. Its protein is CACLRDREPYEQYF.

This sequence joins TRBV7-9 and TRBJ2-1; 8 nucleotides agree with TRBD2. The CDR3 runs to 14 residues. V lost 4 bases and J lost 8; bases outside the gene matches: 7. Germline CDR1 reads SEHNR; CDR2 reads FQNEAQ (reference sequence). The CDR3, as DNA: TGTGCCAGCAGCTCGGGACTAGGAGGGGATGAGCAGTTCTTC. Its translation: CASSSGLGGDEQFF. Full variable domain (missing parts from reference TRBV7-9 and TRBJ2-1): DTGVSQNPRHKITKRGQNVTFRCDPISEHNRLYWYRQTLGQGPEFLTYFQNEAQLEKSRLLSDRFSAERPKGSFSTLEIQRTEQGDSAMYLCASSSGLGGDEQFFGPGTRLTVL.